These T cell receptor beta chains were read from a single sample in a study of patients and donors after allogeneic stem cell transplantation. TCRdb fed the RT-PCR reads into MiXCR, producing one record per CDR3 protein. Of 100,000 to 120,000 distinct CDR3 sequences detected, approximately 40% appear once; the ten largest clones hold around 25%. Material for sequencing was blood, either unsorted or a sorted T cell fraction (not recorded which). The receptors come from a human donor who was either an allogeneic HSCT recipient or a stem cell or donor lymphocyte infusion donor (not recorded which). It is not recorded whose cells these are; they may come from a transplant donor. Each CDR3 is given with its conserved first and last residue. Each record gives: D gene, clone size, V gene, J gene, CDR3 protein, CDR3 DNA. D genes are given only for firm matches. A row's size may be missing; if present it is once, few, many or a size class.

d_call: TRBD1
clone_size: .
v_call: TRBV20-1
j_call: TRBJ1-2
cdr3_aa: CSALRDRGYYGYTF
cdr3_nt: TGCAGTGCTCTCCGGGACAGGGGGTACTATGGCTACACCTTC

d_call: .
clone_size: .
v_call: TRBV6-2/TRBV6-3
j_call: TRBJ2-2
cdr3_aa: CASSYINTGELFF
cdr3_nt: TGTGCCAGCAGTTACATCAACACCGGGGAGCTGTTTTTT

d_call: TRBD1
clone_size: many
v_call: TRBV12-3/TRBV12-4
j_call: TRBJ1-5
cdr3_aa: CASSPGTGYQPQHF
cdr3_nt: TGTGCCAGCAGCCCCGGGACAGGGTATCAGCCCCAGCATTTT

d_call: TRBD1
clone_size: few
v_call: TRBV20-1
j_call: TRBJ1-1
cdr3_aa: CSARDPRGPNTEAFF
cdr3_nt: TGCAGTGCTAGAGATCCAAGGGGGCCGAACACTGAAGCTTTCTTT

d_call: .
clone_size: .
v_call: TRBV7-8
j_call: TRBJ1-6
cdr3_aa: CASSPRTVQGNSPLHF
cdr3_nt: TGTGCCAGCAGCCCCCGGACAGTCCAGGGTAATTCACCCCTCCACTTT

d_call: .
clone_size: few
v_call: TRBV6-2/TRBV6-3
j_call: TRBJ2-1
cdr3_aa: CASSRLYGSGYNEQFF
cdr3_nt: TGTGCCAGCAGCCGGCTTTACGGGAGTGGCTACAATGAGCAGTTCTTC

d_call: TRBD1
clone_size: few
v_call: TRBV7-2
j_call: TRBJ1-1
cdr3_aa: CASRFDRANTEAFF
cdr3_nt: TGTGCCAGCAGGTTTGACAGGGCGAACACTGAAGCTTTCTTT

d_call: .
clone_size: few
v_call: TRBV12-5
j_call: TRBJ1-6
cdr3_aa: CASGFMEGLHF
cdr3_nt: TGTGCTAGTGGTTTCATGGAAGGCCTCCACTTT

d_call: .
clone_size: few
v_call: TRBV20-1
j_call: TRBJ1-1
cdr3_aa: CSARYNTEAFF
cdr3_nt: TGCAGTGCTAGATATAACACTGAAGCTTTCTTT

d_call: .
clone_size: .
v_call: TRBV12-3/TRBV12-4
j_call: TRBJ1-1
cdr3_aa: CASSLHDRFMNTEAFF
cdr3_nt: TGTGCCAGCAGCCTTCACGACAGATTCATGAACACTGAAGCTTTCTTT

d_call: TRBD2
clone_size: .
v_call: TRBV7-9
j_call: TRBJ2-1
cdr3_aa: CASRPRTSGSLNEQFF
cdr3_nt: TGTGCCAGCAGACCGCGGACTAGCGGGAGTCTGAATGAGCAGTTCTTC

d_call: TRBD1
clone_size: once
v_call: TRBV28
j_call: TRBJ2-1
cdr3_aa: CASSTWGVLGQGLHNEQFF
cdr3_nt: TGTGCCAGCAGTACTTGGGGGGTACTGGGACAGGGTCTGCACAATGAGCAGTTCTTC

d_call: TRBD2
clone_size: .
v_call: TRBV12-3/TRBV12-4
j_call: TRBJ2-7
cdr3_aa: CASGLAGGNYEQYF
cdr3_nt: TGTGCCAGCGGGCTAGCGGGAGGTAACTACGAGCAGTACTTC

d_call: TRBD1
clone_size: .
v_call: TRBV12-3/TRBV12-4
j_call: TRBJ2-7
cdr3_aa: CASSLVGQGGYEQYF
cdr3_nt: TGTGCCAGCAGTTTAGTAGGACAGGGGGGCTACGAGCAGTACTTC

d_call: .
clone_size: .
v_call: TRBV12-3/TRBV12-4
j_call: TRBJ2-1
cdr3_aa: CASSPGGTPSDEQFF
cdr3_nt: TGTGCCAGCAGCCCTGGCGGGACTCCAAGCGATGAGCAGTTCTTC

d_call: .
clone_size: .
v_call: TRBV5-1
j_call: TRBJ1-1
cdr3_aa: CASSSTDSRAEAFF
cdr3_nt: TGCGCCAGCAGCTCAACGGACTCGCGGGCTGAAGCTTTCTTT

d_call: TRBD2
clone_size: .
v_call: TRBV5-1
j_call: TRBJ2-7
cdr3_aa: CASSLVSGTTYEQYF
cdr3_nt: TGCGCCAGCAGCTTGGTTAGCGGGACTACCTACGAGCAGTACTTC

d_call: TRBD1
clone_size: .
v_call: TRBV6-5
j_call: TRBJ1-5
cdr3_aa: CASSGTGGQPQHF
cdr3_nt: TGTGCCAGCAGTGGGACAGGGGGTCAGCCCCAGCATTTT

d_call: TRBD1
clone_size: few
v_call: TRBV12-3/TRBV12-4
j_call: TRBJ1-1
cdr3_aa: CATHMGQGAPNTEAFF
cdr3_nt: TGTGCCACCCATATGGGACAGGGGGCCCCGAACACTGAAGCTTTCTTT

d_call: TRBD1
clone_size: .
v_call: TRBV6-5
j_call: TRBJ1-5
cdr3_aa: CASRRDRGNQPQHF
cdr3_nt: TGTGCCAGCAGACGGGACAGGGGTAATCAGCCCCAGCATTTT

d_call: .
clone_size: medium-sized
v_call: TRBV27
j_call: TRBJ1-1
cdr3_aa: CAPDRSGAKTEAFF
cdr3_nt: TGTGCCCCGGATAGGTCGGGGGCCAAAACTGAAGCTTTCTTT

d_call: .
clone_size: few
v_call: TRBV12-5
j_call: TRBJ1-1
cdr3_aa: CASARDTHINTEAFF
cdr3_nt: TGTGCTAGTGCCCGGGACACCCACATCAACACTGAAGCTTTCTTT

d_call: .
clone_size: .
v_call: TRBV4-2
j_call: TRBJ1-6
cdr3_aa: CASSPGRIGGFIDSPLHF
cdr3_nt: TGTGCCAGCAGCCCAGGTCGGATTGGGGGGTTTATCGATTCACCCCTCCACTTT

d_call: .
clone_size: .
v_call: TRBV20-1
j_call: TRBJ2-7
cdr3_aa: CSAPRGENYEQYF
cdr3_nt: TGCAGTGCTCCCCGTGGGGAAAACTACGAGCAGTACTTC

d_call: TRBD2
clone_size: .
v_call: TRBV15
j_call: TRBJ2-5
cdr3_aa: CATSRDLRTRNF
cdr3_nt: TGTGCCACCAGCAGAGATTTGAGGACTAGGAACTTC

d_call: .
clone_size: few
v_call: TRBV24-1
j_call: TRBJ2-3
cdr3_aa: CATSDSRRNTDTQYF
cdr3_nt: TGTGCCACCAGTGATTCAAGACGGAACACAGATACGCAGTATTTT

d_call: TRBD2
clone_size: few
v_call: TRBV20-1
j_call: TRBJ2-3
cdr3_aa: CSARDSGIPTDTQYF
cdr3_nt: TGCAGTGCTAGGGATAGCGGGATCCCTACAGATACGCAGTATTTT

d_call: TRBD1
clone_size: few
v_call: TRBV7-2
j_call: TRBJ1-2
cdr3_aa: CASSGPQGASGYTF
cdr3_nt: TGTGCCAGCAGCGGACCGCAGGGGGCCTCTGGCTACACCTTC

d_call: .
clone_size: .
v_call: TRBV7-2
j_call: TRBJ2-3
cdr3_aa: CASSLAREATDTQYF
cdr3_nt: TGTGCCAGCAGCTTAGCTCGGGAAGCCACAGATACGCAGTATTTT

d_call: TRBD2
clone_size: .
v_call: TRBV7-2
j_call: TRBJ2-1
cdr3_aa: CASSERTSGRNNEQFF
cdr3_nt: TGTGCCAGCAGCGAACGGACTAGCGGGAGGAACAATGAGCAGTTCTTC

d_call: .
clone_size: .
v_call: TRBV27
j_call: TRBJ1-6
cdr3_aa: CASNSFNSPLHF
cdr3_nt: TGTGCCAGCAATTCATTTAATTCACCCCTCCACTTT

d_call: TRBD1
clone_size: many
v_call: TRBV12-3/TRBV12-4
j_call: TRBJ2-5
cdr3_aa: CASSTTGDETQYF
cdr3_nt: TGTGCCAGCAGTACAACAGGGGATGAGACCCAGTACTTC

d_call: .
clone_size: few
v_call: TRBV21-1
j_call: TRBJ1-5
cdr3_aa: CASRRTGINQPQHF
cdr3_nt: TGTGCCAGCAGGCGAACAGGGATCAATCAGCCCCAGCATTTT

d_call: .
clone_size: .
v_call: TRBV6-1
j_call: TRBJ1-3
cdr3_aa: CATTKGVAGNTIYF
cdr3_nt: TGTGCCACCACGAAGGGGGTTGCTGGAAACACCATATATTTT

d_call: .
clone_size: few
v_call: TRBV4-3
j_call: TRBJ1-1
cdr3_aa: CASSQVRGAAFF
cdr3_nt: TGCGCCAGCAGCCAAGTCCGGGGAGCAGCTTTCTTT

d_call: TRBD2
clone_size: few
v_call: TRBV12-3/TRBV12-4
j_call: TRBJ2-3
cdr3_aa: CASSSGLAGSTDTQYF
cdr3_nt: TGTGCCAGCAGTTCGGGACTAGCGGGTTCCACAGATACGCAGTATTTT

d_call: TRBD1
clone_size: few
v_call: TRBV5-1
j_call: TRBJ1-1
cdr3_aa: CASSTGGPNTEAFF
cdr3_nt: TGCGCCAGCAGTACAGGGGGCCCGAACACTGAAGCTTTCTTT

d_call: TRBD1
clone_size: .
v_call: TRBV7-2
j_call: TRBJ1-2
cdr3_aa: CASSPSQGGQSSAGTF
cdr3_nt: TGTGCCAGCAGCCCCTCCCAGGGGGGACAGAGCTCAGCAGGCACCTTC

d_call: TRBD2
clone_size: .
v_call: TRBV6-5
j_call: TRBJ2-1
cdr3_aa: CASSVTSGRGNEQFF
cdr3_nt: TGTGCCAGCAGTGTTACTAGCGGGAGGGGAAATGAGCAGTTCTTC

d_call: TRBD1
clone_size: .
v_call: TRBV6-1
j_call: TRBJ2-7
cdr3_aa: CASRTPRTGVNEQYF
cdr3_nt: TGTGCCAGCAGAACGCCCCGGACAGGCGTTAACGAGCAGTACTTC

d_call: .
clone_size: .
v_call: TRBV5-1
j_call: TRBJ1-2
cdr3_aa: CASSLLGPRGYTF
cdr3_nt: TGCGCCAGCAGCTTGCTGGGGCCACGCGGCTACACCTTC

d_call: .
clone_size: .
v_call: TRBV4-2
j_call: TRBJ1-1
cdr3_aa: CASSHGPENTEAFF
cdr3_nt: TGTGCCAGCAGCCACGGCCCTGAGAACACTGAAGCTTTCTTT

d_call: TRBD2
clone_size: few
v_call: TRBV13
j_call: TRBJ2-5
cdr3_aa: CASSLGGRSETQYF
cdr3_nt: TGTGCCAGCAGCTTAGGCGGGAGGTCAGAGACCCAGTACTTC

d_call: TRBD2
clone_size: .
v_call: TRBV12-3/TRBV12-4
j_call: TRBJ2-1
cdr3_aa: CASSPARSGRNEQFF
cdr3_nt: TGTGCCAGCAGCCCAGCTCGGAGCGGGAGAAACGAGCAGTTCTTC

d_call: .
clone_size: .
v_call: TRBV5-1
j_call: TRBJ1-4
cdr3_aa: CASSLTGLSNEKLFF
cdr3_nt: TGCGCCAGCAGCTTAACAGGGCTTTCTAATGAAAAACTGTTTTTT

d_call: .
clone_size: .
v_call: TRBV27
j_call: TRBJ2-1
cdr3_aa: CATQLGNSYNEQFF
cdr3_nt: TGTGCCACCCAATTAGGAAACTCCTACAATGAGCAGTTCTTC

d_call: .
clone_size: few
v_call: TRBV3-1
j_call: TRBJ1-2
cdr3_aa: CASSQGSGPSRILNYGYTF
cdr3_nt: TGTGCCAGCAGCCAAGGGTCAGGGCCCAGCCGCATACTTAACTATGGCTACACCTTC

d_call: TRBD2
clone_size: .
v_call: TRBV27
j_call: TRBJ2-5
cdr3_aa: CASSRASGRSRETQYF
cdr3_nt: TGTGCCAGCAGCCGGGCTAGCGGGAGGTCTCGGGAGACCCAGTACTTC

d_call: .
clone_size: few
v_call: TRBV5-5
j_call: TRBJ1-4
cdr3_aa: CASSLTGGASEKLFF
cdr3_nt: TGTGCCAGCAGCTTGACGGGGGGCGCGAGTGAAAAACTGTTTTTT

d_call: .
clone_size: few
v_call: TRBV29-1
j_call: TRBJ1-2
cdr3_aa: CSALRDYGYTF
cdr3_nt: TGCAGCGCCCTCCGGGACTATGGCTACACCTTC